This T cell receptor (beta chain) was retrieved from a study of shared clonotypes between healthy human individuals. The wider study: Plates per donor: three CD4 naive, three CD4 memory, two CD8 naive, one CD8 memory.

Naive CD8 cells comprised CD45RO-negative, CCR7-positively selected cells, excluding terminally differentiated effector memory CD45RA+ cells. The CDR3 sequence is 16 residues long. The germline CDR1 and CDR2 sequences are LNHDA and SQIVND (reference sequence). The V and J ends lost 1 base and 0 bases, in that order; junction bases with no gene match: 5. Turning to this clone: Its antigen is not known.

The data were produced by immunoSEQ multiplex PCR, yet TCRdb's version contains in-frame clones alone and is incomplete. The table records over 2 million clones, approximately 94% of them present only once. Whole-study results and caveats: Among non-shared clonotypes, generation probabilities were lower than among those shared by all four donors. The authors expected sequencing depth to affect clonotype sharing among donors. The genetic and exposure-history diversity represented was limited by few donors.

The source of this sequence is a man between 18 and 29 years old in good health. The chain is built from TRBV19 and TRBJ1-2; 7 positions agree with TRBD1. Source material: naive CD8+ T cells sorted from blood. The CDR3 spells CASSIVGTAPNYGYTF. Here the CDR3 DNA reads TGTGCCAGTAGTATAGTCGGGACAGCACCTAACTATGGCTACACCTTC.